Listed here is a single T cell receptor beta chain. The sample originates from a study of T cell responses to AZD1222 COVID-19 vaccine. The CDR3 loop spans 15 amino acids. J gave up 8 bases and V 5 bases, and 11 bases lay outside the gene matches. CDR1 and CDR2 from the germline V gene are SNHLY and FYNNEI. The data were produced by immunoSEQ multiplex PCR, yet TCRdb's version contains in-frame clones alone and is incomplete. Here the sample spans over 85,000 clones, around 86% being singletons. The rearrangement joins TRBV2 to TRBJ2-1, with 8 bases identical to TRBD1. The starting material was peripheral blood, obtained on day 0 of AZD1222 vaccination. The receptor comes from an adult in good health. CDR3 amino acids: CASSKGQVVGDEQFF. For the CDR3, the DNA is TGTGCCAGCAGTAAGGGACAGGTAGTAGGTGATGAGCAGTTCTTC.